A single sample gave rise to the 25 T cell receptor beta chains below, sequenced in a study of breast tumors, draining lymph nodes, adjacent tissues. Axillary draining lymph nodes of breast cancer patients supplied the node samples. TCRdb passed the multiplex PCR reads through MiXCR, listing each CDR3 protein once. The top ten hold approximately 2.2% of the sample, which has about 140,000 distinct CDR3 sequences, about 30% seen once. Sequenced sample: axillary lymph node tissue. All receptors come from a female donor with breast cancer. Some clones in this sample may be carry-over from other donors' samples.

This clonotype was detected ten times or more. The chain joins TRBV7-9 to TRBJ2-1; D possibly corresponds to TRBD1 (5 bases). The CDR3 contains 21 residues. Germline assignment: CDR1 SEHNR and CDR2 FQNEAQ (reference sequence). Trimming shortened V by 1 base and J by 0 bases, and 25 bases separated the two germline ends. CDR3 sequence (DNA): TGTGCCAGCAGCTTAGGTCCTACCCCTGGGGCTTACCTGAGCTCCTACAATGAGCAGTTCTTC. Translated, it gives CASSLGPTPGAYLSSYNEQFF.

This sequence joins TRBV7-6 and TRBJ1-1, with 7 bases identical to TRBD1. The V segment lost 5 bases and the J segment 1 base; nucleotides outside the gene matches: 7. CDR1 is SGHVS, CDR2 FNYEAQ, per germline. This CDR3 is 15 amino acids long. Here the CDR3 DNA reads TGTGCCAGCAGCCCCCAGACAGGGACGAACACTGAAGCTTTCTTT. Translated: CASSPQTGTNTEAFF.

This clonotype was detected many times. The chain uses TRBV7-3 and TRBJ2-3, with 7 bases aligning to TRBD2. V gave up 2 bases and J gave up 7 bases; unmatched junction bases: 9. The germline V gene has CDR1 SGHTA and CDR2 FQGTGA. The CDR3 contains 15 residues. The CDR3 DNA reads TGTGCCAGCAGCTTAGGTGCGGGGGAGGGGAATACGCAGTATTTT. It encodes CASSLGAGEGNTQYF. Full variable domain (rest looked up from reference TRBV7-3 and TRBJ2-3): GAGVSQTPSNKVTEKGKYVELRCDPISGHTALYWYRQSLGQGPEFLIYFQGTGAADDSGLPNDRFFAVRPEGSVSTLKIQRTERGDSAVYLCASSLGAGEGNTQYFGPGTRLTVL.

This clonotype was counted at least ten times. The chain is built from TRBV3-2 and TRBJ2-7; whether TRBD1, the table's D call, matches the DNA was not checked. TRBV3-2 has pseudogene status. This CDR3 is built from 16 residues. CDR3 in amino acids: CASSQGGGHLNYEQYV. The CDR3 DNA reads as TGTGCCAGCAGCCAGGGCGGGGGTCACTTAAATTACGAGCAGTACGTC.

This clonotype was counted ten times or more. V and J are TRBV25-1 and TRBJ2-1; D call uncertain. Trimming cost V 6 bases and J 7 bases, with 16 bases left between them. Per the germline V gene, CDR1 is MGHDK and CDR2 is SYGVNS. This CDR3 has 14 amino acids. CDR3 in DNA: TGTGCCAGCAGGGGATTTGAGATTGGGAATGAGCAGTTCTTC. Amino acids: CASRGFEIGNEQFF.

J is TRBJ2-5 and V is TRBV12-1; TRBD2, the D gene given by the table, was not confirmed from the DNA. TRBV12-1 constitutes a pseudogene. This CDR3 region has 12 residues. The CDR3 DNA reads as TGTGCCAGCAGCTCCAACACTAGCGGCCCGTCATTC. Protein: CASSSNTSGPSF.

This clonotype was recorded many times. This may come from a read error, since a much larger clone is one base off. CDR3 sequence: CSATGAGPYAQYF. The CDR3 DNA reads as TGCAGTGCAACAGGCGCAGGGCCCTACGCGCAGTACTTC. This chain uses TRBV20-1 with TRBJ2-7; D is perhaps TRBD1 (5 bases). Germline assignment: CDR1 DFQATT and CDR2 SNEGSKA (reference sequence). This CDR3 contains 13 residues.

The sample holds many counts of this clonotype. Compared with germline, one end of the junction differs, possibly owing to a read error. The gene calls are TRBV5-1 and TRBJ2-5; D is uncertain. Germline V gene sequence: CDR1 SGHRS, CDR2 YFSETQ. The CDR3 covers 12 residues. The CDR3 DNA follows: TGCGCCAGCAGCTTAACAGAAGAGACCCACTACTTC. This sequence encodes CASSLTEETHYF.

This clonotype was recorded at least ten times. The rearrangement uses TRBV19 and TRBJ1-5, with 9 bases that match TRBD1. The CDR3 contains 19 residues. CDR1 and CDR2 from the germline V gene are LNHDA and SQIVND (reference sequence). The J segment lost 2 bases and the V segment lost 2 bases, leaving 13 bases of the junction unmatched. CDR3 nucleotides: TGTGCCAGTAGTATAAGCAGCATACAGGGGGCTCTTGGCAATCAGCCCCAGCATTTT. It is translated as CASSISSIQGALGNQPQHF.

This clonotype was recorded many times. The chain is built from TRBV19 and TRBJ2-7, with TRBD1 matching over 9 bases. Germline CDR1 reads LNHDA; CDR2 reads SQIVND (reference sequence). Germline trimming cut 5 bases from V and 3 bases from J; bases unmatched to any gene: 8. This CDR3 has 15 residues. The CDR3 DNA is TGTGCCAGTAGTCCCCGGGACAGGGACCACTACGAGCAGTACTTC. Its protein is CASSPRDRDHYEQYF.

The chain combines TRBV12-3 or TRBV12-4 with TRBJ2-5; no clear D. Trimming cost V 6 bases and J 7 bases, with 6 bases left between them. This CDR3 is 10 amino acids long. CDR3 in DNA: TGTGCCAGCAGCCCAGGGACCCAGTACTTC. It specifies CASSPGTQYF.

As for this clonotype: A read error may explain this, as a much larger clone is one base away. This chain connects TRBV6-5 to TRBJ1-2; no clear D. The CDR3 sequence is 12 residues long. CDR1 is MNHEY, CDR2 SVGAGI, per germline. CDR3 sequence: CASSLTDYGYAF. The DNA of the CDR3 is TGTGCCAGCAGCCTTACAGACTATGGCTACGCCTTC.

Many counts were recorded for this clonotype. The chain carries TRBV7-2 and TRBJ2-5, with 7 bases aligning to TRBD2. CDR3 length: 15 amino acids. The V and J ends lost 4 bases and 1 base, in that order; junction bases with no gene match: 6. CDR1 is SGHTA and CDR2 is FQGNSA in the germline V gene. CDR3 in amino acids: CASSSGTTRQETQYF. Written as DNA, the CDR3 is TGTGCCAGCAGCTCGGGGACTACCCGCCAAGAGACCCAGTACTTC.

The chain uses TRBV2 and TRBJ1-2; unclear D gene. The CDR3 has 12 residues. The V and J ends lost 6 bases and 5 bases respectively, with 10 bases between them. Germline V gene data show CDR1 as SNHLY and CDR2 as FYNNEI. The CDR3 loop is CASSLRGYGYTF. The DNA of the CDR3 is TGTGCCAGCAGCCTCCGGGGATATGGCTACACCTTC.

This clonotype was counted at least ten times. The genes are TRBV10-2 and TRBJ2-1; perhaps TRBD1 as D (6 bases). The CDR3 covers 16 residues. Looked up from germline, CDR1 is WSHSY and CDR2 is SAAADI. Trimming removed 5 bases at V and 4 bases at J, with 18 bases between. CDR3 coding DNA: TGCGCCAGCAGTCCTGACAGGAGATCTCAGTACAATGAGCAGTTCTTC. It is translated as CASSPDRRSQYNEQFF.

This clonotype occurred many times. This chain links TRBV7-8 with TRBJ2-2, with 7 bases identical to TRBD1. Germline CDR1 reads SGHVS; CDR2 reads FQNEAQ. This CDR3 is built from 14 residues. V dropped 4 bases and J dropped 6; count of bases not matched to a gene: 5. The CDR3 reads CASSSTGLPGELFF. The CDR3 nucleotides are TGTGCCAGCAGCTCGACAGGGTTGCCCGGGGAGCTGTTTTTT.

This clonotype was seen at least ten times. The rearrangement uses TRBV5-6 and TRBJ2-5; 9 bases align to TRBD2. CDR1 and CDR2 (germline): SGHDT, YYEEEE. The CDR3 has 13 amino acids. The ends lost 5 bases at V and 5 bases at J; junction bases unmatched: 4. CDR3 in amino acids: CASRPGLAETQYF. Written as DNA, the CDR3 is TGTGCCAGCAGACCGGGACTAGCTGAGACCCAGTACTTC.

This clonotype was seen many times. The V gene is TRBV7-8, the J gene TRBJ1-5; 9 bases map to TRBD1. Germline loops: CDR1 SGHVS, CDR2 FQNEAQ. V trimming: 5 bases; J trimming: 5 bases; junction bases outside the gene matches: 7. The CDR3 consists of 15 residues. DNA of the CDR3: TGTGCCAGCAGCACCGGGACAGGGTATGATCAGCCCCAGCATTTT. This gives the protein CASSTGTGYDQPQHF.

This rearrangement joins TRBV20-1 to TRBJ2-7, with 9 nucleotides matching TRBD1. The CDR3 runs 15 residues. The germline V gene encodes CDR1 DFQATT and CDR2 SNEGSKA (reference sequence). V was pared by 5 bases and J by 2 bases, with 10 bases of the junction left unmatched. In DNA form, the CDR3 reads TGCAGTGCTGGAGGAGCCGGGACAGGGCCCTACGAGCAGTACTTC. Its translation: CSAGGAGTGPYEQYF.

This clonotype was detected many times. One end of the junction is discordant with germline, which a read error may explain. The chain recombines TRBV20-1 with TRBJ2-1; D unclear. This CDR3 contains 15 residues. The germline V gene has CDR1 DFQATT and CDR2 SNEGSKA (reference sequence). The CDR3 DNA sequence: TGCAGTGCTAGAGGGAAGGTACACCTTGACAATCAGCAGTTCTTC. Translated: CSARGKVHLDNQQFF.

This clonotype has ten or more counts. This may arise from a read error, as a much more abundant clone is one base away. CDR3 bases: TGTGCCAGCAGACCCCCTGGCGGGGGGGAGGCCCAGTACTTC. The encoded protein is CASRPPGGGEAQYF. V and J are TRBV2 and TRBJ2-5; 9 bases map to TRBD2. From germline, CDR1 is SNHLY and CDR2 FYNNEI. The CDR3 runs 14 residues. Losses at the gene ends were 6 bases for V and 9 bases for J; bases not matched to a gene: 11.

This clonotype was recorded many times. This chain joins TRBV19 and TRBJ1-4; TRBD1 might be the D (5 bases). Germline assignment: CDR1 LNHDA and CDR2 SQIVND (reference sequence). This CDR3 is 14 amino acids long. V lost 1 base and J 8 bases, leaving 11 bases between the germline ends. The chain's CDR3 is CASSIGQGDEKLFF. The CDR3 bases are TGTGCCAGTAGTATAGGGCAGGGCGACGAAAAACTGTTTTTT.

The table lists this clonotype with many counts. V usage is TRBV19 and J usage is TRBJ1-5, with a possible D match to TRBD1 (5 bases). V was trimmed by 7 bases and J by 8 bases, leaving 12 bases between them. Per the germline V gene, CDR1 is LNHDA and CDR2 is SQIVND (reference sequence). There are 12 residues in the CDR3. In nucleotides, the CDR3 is TGTGCCAGTACCCGGGCAGGGAAGCCCCAGCATTTT. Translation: CASTRAGKPQHF.

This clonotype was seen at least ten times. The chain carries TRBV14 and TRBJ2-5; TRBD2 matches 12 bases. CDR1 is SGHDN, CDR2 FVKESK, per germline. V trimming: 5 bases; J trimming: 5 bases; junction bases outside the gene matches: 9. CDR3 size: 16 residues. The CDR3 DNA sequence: TGTGCCAGCAGCTCTAGCGGGGGGGCCTCTTTGGAGACCCAGTACTTC. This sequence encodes CASSSSGGASLETQYF.

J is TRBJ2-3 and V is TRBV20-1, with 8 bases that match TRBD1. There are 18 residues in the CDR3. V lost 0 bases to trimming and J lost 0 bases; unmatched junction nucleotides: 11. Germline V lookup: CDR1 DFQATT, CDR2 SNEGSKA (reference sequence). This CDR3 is CSARESGTGGESTDTQYF. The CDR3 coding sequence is TGCAGTGCTAGAGAATCCGGGACAGGCGGGGAAAGCACAGATACGCAGTATTTT.